This note documents a single TCR beta chain sequence. The CDR3 extends over 18 amino acids. The V gene end was trimmed by 2 bases and the J gene end by 2 bases; junction bases not matched to a gene: 10. CDR1 is MNHNS and CDR2 is SASEGT in the germline V gene. The data belong to a study of T-cell reconstitution after alpha-beta-depleted transplantation in children. For TCRbeta, the library was prepared with unique molecular identifiers. MiXCR, run by TCRdb on the PCR reads, gives a single entry per CDR3 protein. The sample lists approximately 340,000 distinct CDR3 sequences, about 9.3% occurring once. The source of this sequence is a human donor who donated a stem cell graft to a child with acute lymphoblastic leukemia. The sequencing here drew on PBMCs from the stem cell graft donor, taken from the stem cell graft. The chain employs TRBV6-1 and TRBJ2-1; the match to TRBD2 covers 9 bases. The CDR3: CASSEPQTGGRAYNEQFF. The CDR3 region has the DNA TGTGCCAGCAGTGAACCCCAAACGGGCGGGAGGGCCTACAATGAGCAGTTCTTC.